The rows below give T cell receptor beta chains drawn from one sample of a study of blood T cell repertoires in COVID-19. The method was immunoSEQ multiplex PCR; TCRdb's version includes in-frame clones alone and lacks a portion of them. Of over 250,000 clones listed, around 90% are singletons. Sequenced material: PBMCs or T cells enriched from blood (not recorded which). These receptors all come from a woman aged 25 to 45 who had recovered from COVID-19. Each CDR3 is given without its conserved first and last residue. Fields, in order: J gene, V gene, CDR3 protein.

j_call: TRBJ2-1; v_call: TRBV28; cdr3_aa: ASSQMGEGLSNEQF
j_call: TRBJ2-3; v_call: TRBV4-1; cdr3_aa: ASSQDPVPSTDTQY
j_call: TRBJ1-2; v_call: TRBV4-1; cdr3_aa: ASSPGSGLGYGYT
j_call: TRBJ2-7; v_call: TRBV28; cdr3_aa: ASSFGTSNAEQY
j_call: TRBJ1-1; v_call: TRBV2; cdr3_aa: ASSVWSRDRGPGNTEAF
j_call: TRBJ1-6; v_call: TRBV5-6; cdr3_aa: ASSWDSPLSSYNSPLH
j_call: TRBJ2-3; v_call: TRBV25-1; cdr3_aa: ATLDHDGATDTQY
j_call: TRBJ1-2; v_call: TRBV9; cdr3_aa: ASSQQGRDGYT
j_call: TRBJ2-5; v_call: TRBV7-6; cdr3_aa: ASSLRGGGLKETQY
j_call: TRBJ1-4; v_call: TRBV7-9; cdr3_aa: ASSLLARKGEKLF
j_call: TRBJ1-6; v_call: TRBV28; cdr3_aa: ASSLLGGDSPLH
j_call: TRBJ2-1; v_call: TRBV6-4; cdr3_aa: ASSVHGQGRYNEQF
j_call: TRBJ1-2; v_call: TRBV10-1; cdr3_aa: ASRQGRPNYGYT
j_call: TRBJ2-5; v_call: TRBV27; cdr3_aa: ASRGTGGRLAGGWGETQY
j_call: TRBJ1-3; v_call: TRBV7-3; cdr3_aa: ASSRDRGLGNTIY
j_call: TRBJ1-5; v_call: TRBV27; cdr3_aa: ASSLIQGGQPQH
j_call: TRBJ2-1; v_call: TRBV28; cdr3_aa: ASDGEDNEQF